The 26 T cell receptor beta chains presented below share a single source sample, sequenced in a study of shared clonotypes between healthy human individuals. Repertoires were generated with immunoSEQ multiplex PCR, while TCRdb's copy carries only in-frame clones and drops some. The sample comprises 1,100,000 or so clones, approximately 78% of which are singletons, and about 0.52% rests with the top ten. The specimen sequenced was memory CD4+ T cells from PBMCs. Subset here: CD45RA-negative fraction. All receptors derive from a man younger than 30 in good health. Some clones in this sample may be carry-over from other donors' samples.

The V and J genes are TRBV15 and TRBJ2-7; D may match TRBD1 or TRBD2 (5 bases each). The CDR3 totals 16 residues. V lost 1 base, J lost 3 bases, and 16 bases lay in between. Germline CDR1 is LNHNV and CDR2 is YYDKDF (reference sequence). For the CDR3, the DNA is TGTGCCACCAGCAGAGTCCTTGTAAGGGACCGCTACGAGCAGTACTTC. Residues: CATSRVLVRDRYEQYF.

This rearrangement joins TRBV29-1 to TRBJ2-3, with unresolved D. This CDR3 contains 13 residues. In germline, CDR1 is SQVTM, CDR2 ANQGSEA. V was clipped by 2 bases and J by 4 bases, with 10 bases between them. In nucleotides, the CDR3 is TGCAGCGTTGAAAAGGGTGGGCCAGATACGCAGTATTTT. Amino acids: CSVEKGGPDTQYF.

This chain connects TRBV6-1 to TRBJ1-1; D uncertain. Trimming left V 7 bases short and J 4 bases short, with 13 bases between. Germline V gene lookup returns CDR1 MNHNS and CDR2 SASEGT. The CDR3 is made up of 13 amino acids. The CDR3 is CASTEAAGTEAFF. In nucleotides, the CDR3 is TGTGCCAGCACCGAGGCGGCGGGCACTGAAGCTTTCTTT.

This chain connects TRBV28 to TRBJ1-1; 7 bases align to TRBD1. The CDR3 length is 16 residues. From germline, CDR1 is MDHEN and CDR2 SYDVKM. V gave up 4 bases and J gave up 6 bases; unmatched junction bases: 14. The DNA for the CDR3 is TGTGCCAGCAGTTCACCAGATCCTAGACAGGGAGCTGAAGCTTTCTTT. It codes for CASSSPDPRQGAEAFF. Complete variable domain (other parts from reference TRBV28 and TRBJ1-1): DVKVTQSSRYLVKRTGEKVFLECVQDMDHENMFWYRQDPGLGLRLIYFSYDVKMKEKGDIPEGYSVSREKKERFSLILESASTNQTSMYLCASSSPDPRQGAEAFFGQGTRLTVV.

The chain recombines TRBV28 with TRBJ2-5; the match to TRBD1 covers 8 bases. The CDR3 totals 15 residues. V was clipped by 2 bases and J by 4 bases; unmatched bases: 6. CDR1 is MDHEN and CDR2 is SYDVKM in the germline V gene. CDR3 protein: CASSLQGARGETQYF. The CDR3 nucleotides are TGTGCCAGCAGTTTACAGGGGGCGAGGGGAGAGACCCAGTACTTC.

The chain recombines TRBV7-2 with TRBJ2-5; D unresolved. The CDR3 is 12 residues long. Germline V gene data show CDR1 as SGHTA and CDR2 as FQGNSA. V dropped 4 bases and J dropped 5 bases, with 8 bases sitting between them. The CDR3 DNA is TGTGCCAGCAGCTCCGAGACGGAGACCCAGTACTTC. This codes for CASSSETETQYF.

The count of this clone is one. J is TRBJ2-5 and V is TRBV14; weak D call: TRBD1 (5 bases). The end of the DNA fits TRBJ2-7 better, so the J call may be wrong. The CDR3 has 13 amino acids. Germline V lookup: CDR1 SGHDN, CDR2 FVKESK. In DNA, the CDR3 is TGTGCCAGCAGCCCGATGGGGCCGGGCGAGCAGTACTTC. This sequence encodes CASSPMGPGEQYF.

The rearrangement uses TRBV10-3 and TRBJ2-3, with 11 bases that match TRBD2. V trimming: 6 bases; J trimming: 1 base; junction bases outside the gene matches: 3. CDR3 size: 15 residues. From germline, CDR1 is ENHRY and CDR2 SYGVKD. CDR3 sequence reads: CAIRATSGGTDTQYF. The CDR3 DNA reads as TGTGCCATCAGGGCGACTAGCGGGGGCACAGATACGCAGTATTTT.

The CDR3 protein is CASSLVASDTQYF. The CDR3 DNA is TGTGCCAGCAGCTTAGTGGCGTCAGATACGCAGTATTTT. The gene calls are TRBV7-2 and TRBJ2-3; D gene uncertain. There are 13 residues in the CDR3. V was trimmed by 1 base and J by 4 bases, leaving 6 bases between them. CDR1 is SGHTA and CDR2 is FQGNSA in the germline V gene. Based on the CDR3 plus reference TRBV7-2 and TRBJ2-3, the full variable domain is GAGVSQSPSNKVTEKGKDVELRCDPISGHTALYWYRQSLGQGLEFLIYFQGNSAPDKSGLPSDRFSAERTGGSVSTLTIQRTQQEDSAVYLCASSLVASDTQYFGPGTRLTVL.

The sample holds one count of this clone. The chain recombines TRBV7-9 with TRBJ1-2; maybe TRBD1 (6 bases). Germline CDR1 is SEHNR and CDR2 is FQNEAQ (reference sequence). V was pared by 5 bases and J by 3 bases, with 13 bases between. This CDR3 is 14 amino acids long. As DNA, the CDR3 is TGTGCCAGCAGCCCCGGAGGGGGAGACTATGGCTACACCTTC. Its protein product is CASSPGGGDYGYTF.

This chain uses TRBV18 with TRBJ2-7; 9 bases are a match to TRBD1. Trimming cost V 3 bases and J 5 bases; bases outside gene matches: 11. From germline, CDR1 is KGHSH and CDR2 LQKENI. This CDR3 comprises 16 residues. The CDR3 region has the DNA TGTGCCAGCTCACCGTCAACCGGGACAGGGTCCCACGAGCAGTACTTC. Its protein is CASSPSTGTGSHEQYF.

V usage is TRBV30 and J usage is TRBJ1-3; 7 bases are shared with TRBD1. V was pared by 4 bases and J by 0 bases, with 12 bases of the junction left unmatched. The germline CDR1 and CDR2 sequences are GTSNPN and SVGIG (reference sequence). The CDR3 spans 17 residues. The CDR3 nucleotides are TGTGCCTGGATCTTCTCCGGAGGGGGCAGCTCTGGAAACACCATATATTTT. Translated: CAWIFSGGGSSGNTIYF.

This clone was detected only a few times. The chain uses TRBV2 and TRBJ2-2; D unclear. Germline V lookup: CDR1 SNHLY, CDR2 FYNNEI. The CDR3 sequence is 14 residues long. Deletions cut 7 bases from V and 5 bases from J, with 14 bases between. The CDR3: CASNPSPYTGELFF. The CDR3 DNA is TGTGCCAGCAATCCTTCCCCCTATACCGGGGAGCTGTTTTTT.

This clone appeared once. Other DNA sequences in this sample translate to the same CDR3. The V call is TRBV5-4, the J call TRBJ1-1; TRBD1 matches 8 bases. The CDR3 runs to 15 residues. V lost 3 bases and J lost 5; bases outside the gene matches: 9. CDR1 and CDR2 (germline): SGHNT, YYREEE (reference sequence). The CDR3 nucleotides read TGTGCCAGCAGCTCGCCTGGACAGGGTGGTACTGAAGCTTTCTTT. Its protein is CASSSPGQGGTEAFF.

V usage is TRBV18 and J usage is TRBJ1-4; D uncertain. Germline values: CDR1 KGHSH, CDR2 LQKENI. V was cut by 6 bases and J by 3 bases, with 14 bases left in between. The CDR3 length is 15 residues. Here the CDR3 DNA reads TGTGCCAGCTCCCGGGAAGATAAGGCTAATGAAAAACTGTTTTTT. Amino acids: CASSREDKANEKLFF.

A note on this clone: The sample contains more than one DNA sequence encoding this CDR3. V is TRBV5-1 and J is TRBJ2-1; D remains ambiguous. CDR1 is SGHRS and CDR2 is YFSETQ in the germline V gene. Between the trimmed V and J ends, which lost 5 bases and 0 bases, there was a span of 12 bases. The CDR3 has 15 amino acids. CDR3 sequence reads: CASSPLPSSYNEQFF. In nucleotides, the CDR3 is TGCGCCAGCAGTCCACTCCCCAGCTCCTACAATGAGCAGTTCTTC. Full variable domain (outside the CDR3, taken from reference TRBV5-1 and TRBJ2-1): KAGVTQTPRYLIKTRGQQVTLSCSPISGHRSVSWYQQTPGQGLQFLFEYFSETQRNKGNFPGRFSGRQFSNSRSEMNVSTLELGDSALYLCASSPLPSSYNEQFFGPGTRLTVL.

The J gene is TRBJ2-7, the V gene TRBV29-1; 15 nucleotides align to TRBD2. This CDR3 region has 16 residues. Germline V gene sequence: CDR1 SQVTM, CDR2 ANQGSEA. V gave up 6 bases and J gave up 6 bases; unmatched junction bases: 12. The CDR3 DNA reads TGCAGCGTCCGGGGACTAGCGGGAGGAAGGGTTGGCGAGCAGTACTTC. Translating gives CSVRGLAGGRVGEQYF.

The rearrangement links TRBV6-6 to TRBJ2-1; the match to TRBD1 covers 8 bases. CDR1 and CDR2 (germline): MNHNY, SVGAGI (reference sequence). The V segment lost 2 bases and the J segment 10 bases; nucleotides outside the gene matches: 13. This CDR3 region has 16 residues. Written as DNA, the CDR3 is TGTGCCAGCAGTTACAAAGGTGGGACAGGAGCCGGGGAGCAGTTCTTC. This encodes CASSYKGGTGAGEQFF.

V gene TRBV28 combines with J gene TRBJ2-7; TRBD1 matches at 7 bases. Germline CDR1 reads MDHEN; CDR2 reads SYDVKM. CDR3 length: 13 residues. J gave up 2 bases and V 6 bases, and 4 bases lay outside the gene matches. The CDR3 sequence: CASRPTGTYEQYF. The CDR3 DNA sequence: TGTGCCAGCAGACCGACAGGGACCTACGAGCAGTACTTC.

This clone was seen only a few times. J is TRBJ1-1 and V is TRBV7-3; the match to TRBD1 covers 10 bases. Trimming took 1 base from V and 4 from J; bases not matched to a gene: 9. CDR3 length equals 17 residues. The germline V gene has CDR1 SGHTA and CDR2 FQGTGA. CDR3 in DNA: TGTGCCAGCAGCTTAATCGGGTCACGACAGGGGGCCACTGAAGCTTTCTTT. This codes for CASSLIGSRQGATEAFF. Based on the CDR3 plus reference TRBV7-3 and TRBJ1-1, the full variable domain is GAGVSQTPSNKVTEKGKYVELRCDPISGHTALYWYRQSLGQGPEFLIYFQGTGAADDSGLPNDRFFAVRPEGSVSTLKIQRTERGDSAVYLCASSLIGSRQGATEAFFGQGTRLTVV.

CDR3 nucleotides: TGCGCCAGCGCCCAACTCTCAACTAATGAAAAACTGTTTTTT. It is translated as CASAQLSTNEKLFF. The gene calls are TRBV5-1 and TRBJ1-4; the D is unclear. The V and J ends lost 7 bases and 0 bases respectively, with 10 bases between them. In germline, CDR1 is SGHRS, CDR2 YFSETQ. This CDR3 region has 14 residues.

The CDR3 reads CASSRDWDQETQYF. CDR3 DNA sequence: TGTGCCAGCAGCAGGGACTGGGACCAAGAGACCCAGTACTTC. This sequence joins TRBV9 and TRBJ2-5; possible D gene TRBD2, 6 bases. Trimming cost V 4 bases and J 0 bases, with 10 bases left between them. Per germline, CDR1 SGDLS and CDR2 YYNGEE. This CDR3 comprises 14 residues. Based on the CDR3 plus reference TRBV9 and TRBJ2-5, the full variable domain is DSGVTQTPKHLITATGQRVTLRCSPRSGDLSVYWYQQSLDQGLQFLIQYYNGEERAKGNILERFSAQQFPDLHSELNLSSLELGDSALYFCASSRDWDQETQYFGPGTRLLVL.

Worth noting for this clone: The sample carries other DNA sequences with the same CDR3. The chain links TRBV9 to TRBJ1-1; D is undetermined. The CDR3 runs 14 residues. The germline V gene encodes CDR1 SGDLS and CDR2 YYNGEE. Deletions cut 0 bases from V and 0 bases from J, with 6 bases between. For the CDR3, the DNA is TGTGCCAGCAGCGTAGGGCAGTTGAACACTGAAGCTTTCTTT. Protein: CASSVGQLNTEAFF. Full variable domain (remainder filled in from reference TRBV9 and TRBJ1-1): DSGVTQTPKHLITATGQRVTLRCSPRSGDLSVYWYQQSLDQGLQFLIQYYNGEERAKGNILERFSAQQFPDLHSELNLSSLELGDSALYFCASSVGQLNTEAFFGQGTRLTVV.

This rearrangement joins TRBV29-1 to TRBJ2-7; possible D gene TRBD2, 5 bases. Trimming took 4 bases from V and 4 from J, leaving 8 bases between them. The CDR3 contains 11 residues. The germline gives CDR1 SQVTM, CDR2 ANQGSEA. This CDR3 reads CSVARDYEQYF. The CDR3 DNA sequence: TGCAGCGTTGCCCGGGATTACGAGCAGTACTTC.

The chain carries TRBV4-1 and TRBJ1-1, with D possibly matching TRBD1 (5 bases). CDR3 length equals 15 residues. Germline V gene sequence: CDR1 MGHRA, CDR2 YSYEKL. V was trimmed by 3 bases and J by 0 bases, leaving 11 bases between them. The CDR3 region has the DNA TGCGCCAGCAGCCAGCCATTAGGGGTGAACACTGAAGCTTTCTTT. This codes for CASSQPLGVNTEAFF.

In regard to this clone: In the same sample, other DNA sequences code for this CDR3. The chain uses TRBV27 and TRBJ2-5; 8 bases fit TRBD1. The V segment lost 5 bases and the J segment 5 bases; nucleotides outside the gene matches: 4. This CDR3 comprises 13 residues. Germline V gene data show CDR1 as MNHEY and CDR2 as SMNVEV (reference sequence). As DNA, the CDR3 is TGTGCCAGCAGTCAGACAGGGGAGGAGACCCAGTACTTC. This codes for CASSQTGEETQYF.